These 30 T cell receptor beta chains originate from one sample sequenced in a study of T cells in women clearing cervical HPV infection. The method was immunoSEQ multiplex PCR; TCRdb's version includes in-frame clones alone and lacks a portion of them. In total, the table holds tens of thousands of clones. Material: blood buffy coat. These receptors were collected from a woman aged 18-70 years with a cervical HPV16 infection that either progressed to CIN3+ or cleared (not recorded which).

With respect to this clone: The read ends 3 residues shy of where the CDR3 ends; the end is completed using the germline J gene. J is TRBJ2-2 and V is TRBV4-2; 8 bases are shared with TRBD2. The V and J ends lost 5 bases and 8 bases, in that order; junction bases with no gene match: 13. CDR1 is LGHNA, CDR2 YNFKEQ, per germline. This CDR3 comprises 16 residues. The CDR3 sequence: CASSDEAGEGEGELFF. The part of the CDR3 DNA that was read is TGTGCCAGCAGCGATGAAGCGGGGGAGGGGGAAGGGGAG.

Concerning this clone: The read comes to an end 3 residues before the CDR3 does, leaving the germline J gene to fill in the end. The V call is TRBV12-3 or TRBV12-4, the J call TRBJ1-5, with a possible D match to TRBD1 (5 bases). V lost 6 bases, J lost 0 bases, and 9 bases lay in between. The CDR3 consists of 14 residues. The sequenced CDR3 bases are TGTGCCAGCAGAATGGGGGGTAGCAATCAGCCC. Translation: CASRMGGSNQP. The full CDR3 protein is CASRMGGSNQPQHF.

As to this clone: The read halts 3 residues ahead of the CDR3 end, with the missing end drawn from the germline J gene. The rearrangement links TRBV11-1 to TRBJ2-1; possibly TRBD1 for D (5 bases). Germline V gives CDR1 SGHAT, CDR2 FQDESV (reference sequence). The CDR3 contains 14 residues. The V and J ends lost 5 bases and 3 bases respectively, with 11 bases between them. The sequenced CDR3 bases are TGTGCCAGCAGCGGGGCCGTAAGCTACAATGAG. As protein: CASSGAVSYNE. Given in full, the CDR3 is CASSGAVSYNEQFF.

This clone registers medium-sized by frequency. Read coverage stops 3 residues before the CDR3 terminus; the germline J gene supplies the remainder. The V call is TRBV7-9, the J call TRBJ2-1; 9 positions match TRBD1. Looked up from germline, CDR1 is SEHNR and CDR2 is FQNEAQ (reference sequence). CDR3 size: 14 residues. Trimming at V came to 4 bases and at J to 8 bases, leaving 6 bases not matched to a gene. Here the CDR3 reads CASSSDRGVHEQFF. The sequenced CDR3 bases are TGTGCCAGCAGCTCGGACAGGGGAGTCCATGAG.

About this clone itself: The CDR3 end falls 3 residues outside the read, so it is completed with the germline J gene. The chain has TRBV7-2 and TRBJ2-5; maybe TRBD1 (6 bases). V was clipped by 5 bases and J by 3 bases, with 10 bases between them. Germline V lookup: CDR1 SGHTA, CDR2 FQGNSA. The CDR3 loop spans 13 amino acids. CDR3 residues: CASSANREETQYF. The CDR3 bases that were read are TGTGCCAGCAGCGCAAACAGGGAAGAGACC. The full variable domain, its missing parts supplied by reference TRBV7-2 and TRBJ2-5, is GAGVSQSPSNKVTEKGKDVELRCDPISGHTALYWYRQSLGQGLEFLIYFQGNSAPDKSGLPSDRFSAERTGGSVSTLTIQRTQQEDSAVYLCASSANREETQYFGPGTRLLVL.

Remarks on this clone: With the read ending 3 residues before the CDR3 end, the germline J gene is used to fill in that end. This chain joins TRBV20-1 and TRBJ2-7; 13 bases fit TRBD2. V gave up 6 bases and J gave up 0 bases; unmatched junction bases: 5. This CDR3 has 15 residues. Germline V gene lookup returns CDR1 DFQATT and CDR2 SNEGSKA (reference sequence). Partial CDR3 DNA: TGCAGTGCCACACTAGCGGGAGGGTACTCCTACGAG. Amino acids: CSATLAGGYSYE. The entire CDR3 protein is CSATLAGGYSYEQYF.

About this clone: The read gets to within 3 residues of the CDR3 end, and the germline J gene fills in the rest. This chain joins TRBV6-2 or TRBV6-3 and TRBJ2-7, with D maybe TRBD2 (5 bases). The CDR3 runs 11 residues. Germline values: CDR1 MNHEY, CDR2 SVGEGT. V was pared by 5 bases and J by 5 bases, with 7 bases between. The DNA read from the CDR3 is TGTGCCAGCAGTGCACTAGACGAG. This translates into CASSALDE. The whole CDR3 sequence reads CASSALDEQYF.

On this clone: The read halts 3 residues ahead of the CDR3 end, with the missing end drawn from the germline J gene. The chain is built from TRBV6-4 and TRBJ2-2; 7 bases line up with TRBD1. The CDR3 length is 14 residues. V lost 7 bases, J lost 7 bases, and 9 bases stayed unmatched. Germline V gene lookup returns CDR1 MRHNA and CDR2 SNTAGT. CDR3 bases read: TGTGCCAGCACCCCACAGGGGTTTGGCGGGGAG. It yields the protein CASTPQGFGGE. The full CDR3 sequence reads CASTPQGFGGELFF.

Concerning this clone itself: The read comes to an end 3 residues before the CDR3 does, leaving the germline J gene to fill in the end. The chain employs TRBV10-1 and TRBJ2-1, with 14 nucleotides matching TRBD2. CDR3 length equals 15 residues. The trim removed 6 bases at V and 6 bases at J, leaving 4 bases unmatched. Germline V lookup: CDR1 WNHNN, CDR2 SYGVQD (reference sequence). The CDR3 protein is CASSPGTSGSNEQFF. The DNA read from the CDR3 is TGCGCCAGCAGCCCCGGGACTAGCGGGAGCAATGAG.

A note on this clone: The CDR3 end lies 3 residues beyond the end of the read and is filled in from the germline J gene. The chain joins TRBV7-2 to TRBJ2-2; possible D gene TRBD1, 6 bases. The V gene's germline CDR1 is SGHTA and CDR2 FQGNSA. V gave up 5 bases and J gave up 4 bases, with 11 bases separating them. The CDR3 runs 14 residues. CDR3 residues: CASSPWGLTGELFF. Incomplete CDR3 DNA: TGTGCCAGCAGCCCCTGGGGGCTCACCGGGGAG. Looking up the rest from reference TRBV7-2 and TRBJ2-2 gives the full variable domain: GAGVSQSPSNKVTEKGKDVELRCDPISGHTALYWYRQSLGQGLEFLIYFQGNSAPDKSGLPSDRFSAERTGGSVSTLTIQRTQQEDSAVYLCASSPWGLTGELFFGEGSRLTVL.

Regarding this clone: The read is 3 residues too short to cover the CDR3 end, so that end is filled in from the germline J gene. The chain joins TRBV28 to TRBJ1-6; 7 nucleotides align to TRBD1. Trimming cost V 6 bases and J 12 bases; bases outside gene matches: 11. This CDR3 has 14 residues. The germline V gene encodes CDR1 MDHEN and CDR2 SYDVKM. The CDR3 sequence is CASSNNRGEGPLHF. The sequenced part of the CDR3 DNA is TGTGCCAGCAGCAACAACAGGGGAGAGGGACCC. Full variable domain (rest looked up from reference TRBV28 and TRBJ1-6): DVKVTQSSRYLVKRTGEKVFLECVQDMDHENMFWYRQDPGLGLRLIYFSYDVKMKEKGDIPEGYSVSREKKERFSLILESASTNQTSMYLCASSNNRGEGPLHFGNGTRLTVT.

A word on this clone: The CDR3 is cut off 3 residues early in the read; its end comes from the germline J gene. The chain carries TRBV6-2 or TRBV6-3 and TRBJ1-1; D is perhaps TRBD1 (5 bases). The germline V and J ends were trimmed by 2 bases and 1 base, with 11 bases remaining between them. In germline, CDR1 is MNHEY, CDR2 SVGEGT. This CDR3 is built from 15 residues. The CDR3 bases that were read are TGTGCCAGCAGTTACAAGCCGGGGGGGAACACTGAA. It yields the protein CASSYKPGGNTE. The entire CDR3 sequence reads CASSYKPGGNTEAFF.

As concerns this clone: The DNA ends 3 residues before the CDR3 does, and the rest of the CDR3 is filled in from the germline J gene. V usage is TRBV19 and J usage is TRBJ2-2; D not resolved. CDR3 length: 14 residues. Germline V gene data show CDR1 as LNHDA and CDR2 as SQIVND (reference sequence). Deletions cut 0 bases from V and 3 bases from J, with 5 bases between. The CDR3 DNA, read in part, is TGTGCCAGTAGTATAGATCAGTACACCGGGGAG. Translation: CASSIDQYTGE. In full, the CDR3 reads CASSIDQYTGELFF.

The CDR3 DNA, read in part, is TGCAGTGCTTGGGACTATAGGACCAATGAG. This encodes CSAWDYRTNE. The full CDR3 protein reads CSAWDYRTNEQFF. This chain links TRBV20-1 with TRBJ2-1; 7 bases line up with TRBD2. The CDR3 end is not reached by the read, which stops 3 residues before it; the germline J gene fills it in. Germline CDR1 DFQATT, CDR2 SNEGSKA (reference sequence). V dropped 5 bases and J dropped 6; count of bases not matched to a gene: 7. This CDR3 is 13 amino acids long.

As regards this clone: The CDR3 end falls 3 residues outside the read, so it is completed with the germline J gene. Within the sample, other DNA sequences also encode this same CDR3. This chain links TRBV19 with TRBJ1-3, with D possibly being TRBD1 (5 bases). The germline V gene has CDR1 LNHDA and CDR2 SQIVND (reference sequence). This CDR3 region has 15 residues. V was clipped by 4 bases and J by 0 bases, with 10 bases between them. CDR3 residues: CASSTDTVSGNTIYF. Partial CDR3 DNA: TGTGCCAGTAGTACGGACACCGTCTCTGGAAACACC.

To note about this clone: The sequence runs out 3 residues before the end of the CDR3; the remainder is reconstructed from the germline J gene. The chain employs TRBV20-1 and TRBJ2-3, with TRBD2 as a possible D gene (6 bases). Germline-derived CDR1 and CDR2 are DFQATT and SNEGSKA (reference sequence). CDR3 length: 12 amino acids. V lost 7 bases, J lost 8 bases, and 16 bases lay in between. The CDR3 DNA, read in part, is TGCAGTGGTGGAGGGGAGGAGGTTACG. Its translation: CSGGGEEVT. In full, the CDR3 reads CSGGGEEVTQYF.

On this clone: The CDR3 is cut off 3 residues early in the read; its end comes from the germline J gene. The chain carries TRBV7-2 and TRBJ2-7, with 7 bases that match TRBD1. Germline V gene sequence: CDR1 SGHTA, CDR2 FQGNSA. CDR3 size: 14 residues. Trimming took 1 base from V and 4 from J; bases not matched to a gene: 4. CDR3 residues: CASSLVQGEYEQYF. The CDR3 bases that were read are TGTGCCAGCAGCTTAGTGCAGGGGGAATACGAG.

As for this clone: Read coverage stops 3 residues before the CDR3 terminus; the germline J gene supplies the remainder. The V and J genes are TRBV18 and TRBJ2-7; no definite D call. V was pared by 0 bases and J by 3 bases, with 6 bases between. The CDR3 is 13 residues long. From germline, CDR1 is KGHSH and CDR2 LQKENI. The CDR3 is CASSPPSLYEQYF. The part of the CDR3 DNA that was read is TGTGCCAGCTCACCACCGTCCCTCTACGAG.

A note on this clone: The read stops 3 residues short of the end of the CDR3; the missing end is completed from the germline J gene. The genes are TRBV5-6 and TRBJ1-6, with 7 bases fitting TRBD1. Germline lookup yields CDR1 SGHDT and CDR2 YYEEEE. This CDR3 has 14 amino acids. The V and J ends lost 2 bases and 10 bases, in that order; junction bases with no gene match: 6. The CDR3 region is CASSLRDSWSPLHF. The CDR3 DNA, read in part, is TGTGCCAGCAGCTTAAGGGACAGTTGGTCACCC.

To note about this clone: The read ends 3 residues before the CDR3 terminus; that terminus is restored from the germline J gene. V gene TRBV5-1 combines with J gene TRBJ2-1; TRBD2 aligns across 11 bases. The germline CDR1 and CDR2 sequences are SGHRS and YFSETQ. The CDR3 runs 15 residues. The trim removed 0 bases at V and 5 bases at J, leaving 1 base unmatched. The DNA read from the CDR3 is TGCGCCAGCAGCTTGGGACTAGCGGGGCACAATGAG. Protein: CASSLGLAGHNE. The entire CDR3 sequence reads CASSLGLAGHNEQFF.

Points on this clone: The read halts 3 residues ahead of the CDR3 end, with the missing end drawn from the germline J gene. The V gene is TRBV2, the J gene TRBJ1-2; D uncertain. The CDR3 is made up of 12 amino acids. Trimming pared 3 bases from V and 0 bases from J, leaving 2 bases between. Looked up from germline, CDR1 is SNHLY and CDR2 is FYNNEI. The CDR3 here is CASSDTNYGYTF. CDR3 DNA, as far as it was read: TGTGCCAGCAGTGACACTAACTATGGC. The whole variable domain, remainder taken from reference TRBV2 and TRBJ1-2, is EPEVTQTPSHQVTQMGQEVILRCVPISNHLYFYWYRQILGQKVEFLVSFYNNEISEKSEIFDDQFSVERPDGSNFTLKIRSTKLEDSAMYFCASSDTNYGYTFGSGTRLTVV.

Note on this clone: The read finishes 3 residues shy of the CDR3 end, and the germline J gene is used to complete it. The chain employs TRBV9 and TRBJ2-7; 7 positions agree with TRBD2. The V and J ends lost 4 bases and 3 bases, in that order; junction bases with no gene match: 7. Germline V gene data show CDR1 as SGDLS and CDR2 as YYNGEE. The length of the CDR3 is 14 residues. This chain's CDR3 is CASSTWAGDYEQYF. CDR3 DNA, as far as it was read: TGTGCCAGCAGCACATGGGCGGGAGACTACGAG. Drawing the rest from reference TRBV9 and TRBJ2-7, the complete variable domain is DSGVTQTPKHLITATGQRVTLRCSPRSGDLSVYWYQQSLDQGLQFLIQYYNGEERAKGNILERFSAQQFPDLHSELNLSSLELGDSALYFCASSTWAGDYEQYFGPGTRLTVT.

On this clone itself: The CDR3 extends 3 residues past the end of the read, so its final part is completed from the germline J gene. This chain uses TRBV6-4 with TRBJ2-5; D perhaps matches TRBD1 (6 bases). CDR3 length equals 13 residues. The V and J ends lost 2 bases and 7 bases respectively, with 11 bases between them. Germline V gene data show CDR1 as MRHNA and CDR2 as SNTAGT. The CDR3 DNA, read in part, is TGTGCCAGCAGTGACGAGGTCAGGGGGACC. It specifies CASSDEVRGT. The entire CDR3 is CASSDEVRGTQYF.

Concerning this clone: The CDR3 end falls 3 residues outside the read, so it is completed with the germline J gene. The rearrangement joins TRBV9 to TRBJ2-1, with D perhaps TRBD1 (6 bases). Trimming removed 5 bases from V and 6 bases from J, with 18 bases in between. The CDR3 has 15 amino acids. Germline loops: CDR1 SGDLS, CDR2 YYNGEE. The sequenced CDR3 bases are TGTGCCAGCAGTTATAGCCGGGACATTCCCAATGAG. Protein: CASSYSRDIPNE. The complete CDR3 protein is CASSYSRDIPNEQFF.

About this clone itself: The missing CDR3 end, 3 residues past where the read stops, is filled in from the germline J gene. The rearrangement links TRBV7-2 to TRBJ2-1, with 10 bases matching TRBD1. The CDR3 contains 15 residues. Germline loops: CDR1 SGHTA, CDR2 FQGNSA. The trim removed 5 bases at V and 3 bases at J, leaving 4 bases unmatched. CDR3 amino acids: CASSPWDRGYNEQFF. CDR3 bases read: TGTGCCAGCAGCCCCTGGGACAGGGGCTACAATGAG.

Concerning this clone itself: The read falls 3 residues short of the CDR3 end, and the missing part is taken from the germline J gene. This chain joins TRBV30 and TRBJ2-7; either TRBD1 or TRBD2 may fit D (6 bases each). This CDR3 has 13 amino acids. V was shortened by 0 bases and J by 4 bases, with 10 bases between the two germline ends. CDR1 GTSNPN and CDR2 SVGIG come from the germline V gene (reference sequence). CDR3 sequence: CAWSVRRGYEQYF. The covered CDR3 bases are TGTGCCTGGAGTGTACGGAGGGGGTACGAG.

A note on this clone: The read falls 3 residues short of the CDR3 end, and the missing part is taken from the germline J gene. The J gene is TRBJ2-1, the V gene TRBV7-8; tentatively, D is TRBD1 (5 bases). Trimming shortened V by 4 bases and J by 5 bases, and 12 bases separated the two germline ends. Germline values: CDR1 SGHVS, CDR2 FQNEAQ. The CDR3 loop spans 14 amino acids. The CDR3 spells CASSWQGYNNEQFF. Incomplete CDR3 DNA: TGTGCCAGCAGCTGGCAGGGATATAACAATGAG. Supplemented by reference TRBV7-8 and TRBJ2-1, the full variable domain reads GAGVSQSPRYKVAKRGQDVALRCDPISGHVSLFWYQQALGQGPEFLTYFQNEAQLDKSGLPSDRFFAERPEGSVSTLKIQRTQQEDSAVYLCASSWQGYNNEQFFGPGTRLTVL.

Concerning this clone itself: Coverage ceases 3 residues before the CDR3 finishes, and the germline J gene fills in the end. The rearrangement links TRBV12-3 or TRBV12-4 to TRBJ2-7; 7 nucleotides line up with TRBD1. The CDR3 runs 15 residues. Trimming took 6 bases from V and 1 from J; bases not matched to a gene: 9. This chain's CDR3 is CASRVDRERSYEQYF. CDR3 bases read: TGTGCCAGCAGGGTCGACAGGGAGAGGTCCTACGAG.

About this clone itself: Read data end 3 residues before the CDR3 end; the end is taken from the germline J gene. The rearrangement links TRBV20-1 to TRBJ2-3; TRBD1 aligns across 9 bases. The CDR3 is 15 residues long. Germline CDR1 and CDR2: DFQATT and SNEGSKA (reference sequence). The ends lost 5 bases at V and 0 bases at J; junction bases unmatched: 6. CDR3 DNA, as far as it was read: TGCAGTGCTCCGTTCGGACAGGGGAGCACAGATACG. It translates to CSAPFGQGSTDT. The full CDR3 protein is CSAPFGQGSTDTQYF.

This CDR3 is CASSLGQGAGDTQYF. The CDR3 DNA, read in part, is TGTGCCAGCAGCTTGGGACAGGGGGCCGGAGATACG. This chain joins TRBV7-9 and TRBJ2-3, with 12 bases identical to TRBD1. The missing CDR3 end, 3 residues past where the read stops, is filled in from the germline J gene. CDR1 is SEHNR and CDR2 is FQNEAQ in the germline V gene (reference sequence). This CDR3 spans 15 amino acids. The V segment lost 3 bases and the J segment 5 bases; nucleotides outside the gene matches: 3. The full variable domain, its missing parts supplied by reference TRBV7-9 and TRBJ2-3, is DTGVSQNPRHKITKRGQNVTFRCDPISEHNRLYWYRQTLGQGPEFLTYFQNEAQLEKSRLLSDRFSAERPKGSFSTLEIQRTEQGDSAMYLCASSLGQGAGDTQYFGPGTRLTVL.